The clone carrying this T cell receptor beta chain appeared a few times. Its antigen remains unidentified. V shed 5 bases, J shed 3 bases, and the junction held 6 bases outside the gene matches. This CDR3 has 15 amino acids. In germline, CDR1 is SGHTA, CDR2 FQGNSA. The sample is drawn from a study of beta chain features in type 1 diabetes. Overall study findings and caveats: Comparison showed that naive, central memory and Treg TCRB repertoires appeared more similar among patients than among healthy donors.

The entirety of the isolated RNA underwent reverse transcription, so expressed TCRB transcripts were sequenced. Generated by immunoSEQ multiplex PCR, the TCRdb table keeps only in-frame clones and is missing some. The data contain fewer than 250,000 clones, over 9.5% of them singletons. J is TRBJ1-1 and V is TRBV7-2; TRBD1 agrees at 10 bases. The source material was naive CD4+ T cells from blood. This TCR was recovered from a woman aged 18-29 years in good health. In nucleotides, the CDR3 is TGTGCCAGCAGCCCTCCGGGACAGGGGTACACTGAAGCTTTCTTT. It is translated as CASSPPGQGYTEAFF.